The 15 T cell receptor beta chains presented below share a single source sample, sequenced in a study of cytomegalovirus exposure and HLA in healthy donors (dated by TCRdb to between 2016 and 2019). The protocol used for the library was the immunoSEQ multiplex PCR assay. A mixture of 60 forward primers for TCR Vbeta segments and 13 reverse primers for TCR Jbeta segments was used in the multiplex PCR. TCRdb stores this immuneACCESS table with in-frame sequences only. Part of the clones is absent; in the studies checked, under half of the shortfall reflects unresolved V genes, and no reason is known for the rest. Here the sample has roughly 50,000 clones; about 81% occur a single time. The ten most abundant clones make up about 6.8% of the sample. The sequenced sample consisted of PBMCs. These receptors came from a man in his thirties or forties in good health and CMV-seropositive.

The CDR3 reads CACDRGLNTEAFF. CDR3 nucleotides: TGTGCCTGTGACAGGGGGCTTAACACTGAAGCTTTCTTT. The V call is TRBV30, the J call TRBJ1-1; TRBD1 aligns across 10 bases. V trimming: 6 bases; J trimming: 2 bases; junction bases outside the gene matches: 3. CDR1 GTSNPN and CDR2 SVGIG come from the germline V gene (reference sequence). This CDR3 is built from 13 residues.

V usage is TRBV9 and J usage is TRBJ1-1; D unresolved. The CDR3 length is 13 residues. Germline V lookup: CDR1 SGDLS, CDR2 YYNGEE. The V end lost 0 bases, the J end lost 2 bases, and 5 bases lay between the germline ends. The CDR3 DNA is TGTGCCAGCAGCGTAGACAGTAACACTGAAGCTTTCTTT. Translating it yields CASSVDSNTEAFF.

V usage is TRBV5-1 and J usage is TRBJ1-5, with 7 nucleotides matching TRBD1. Germline CDR1 and CDR2: SGHRS and YFSETQ. V shed 4 bases, J shed 2 bases, and the junction held 3 bases outside the gene matches. This CDR3 comprises 14 residues. CDR3 in DNA: TGCGCCAGCAGCCCAGGACAGGGCAATCAGCCCCAGCATTTT. Amino acids: CASSPGQGNQPQHF.

In its sample, this clone was seen a few times. The chain links TRBV4-3 to TRBJ1-1; 7 bases agree with TRBD1. The germline V gene encodes CDR1 LGHNA and CDR2 YSLEER. CDR3 length: 14 amino acids. The V segment lost 4 bases and the J segment 5 bases; nucleotides outside the gene matches: 7. The CDR3 DNA reads as TGCGCCAGCAGCCTTCTTGCAGGGGGTACTGAAGCTTTCTTT. Encoded protein: CASSLLAGGTEAFF.

The CDR3 DNA follows: TGTGCCAGTAGTATACTCGGTAGCACAGATACGCAGTATTTT. Residues: CASSILGSTDTQYF. V gene TRBV19 combines with J gene TRBJ2-3; D remains unclear. The CDR3 runs 14 residues. V was clipped by 2 bases and J by 0 bases, with 6 bases between them. Germline V gene sequence: CDR1 LNHDA, CDR2 SQIVND (reference sequence).

The chain carries TRBV5-6 and TRBJ2-3; 7 nucleotides match TRBD2. The J segment lost 5 bases and the V segment lost 1 base, leaving 13 bases of the junction unmatched. Germline V gene sequence: CDR1 SGHDT, CDR2 YYEEEE. The CDR3 runs 17 residues. The CDR3 DNA reads TGTGCCAGCAGCTTGATCAGTTTACGGGGGGAAATAGATACGCAGTATTTT. Translating gives CASSLISLRGEIDTQYF.

The V call is TRBV5-6, the J call TRBJ2-5; no clear D. V was trimmed by 4 bases and J by 4 bases, leaving 11 bases between them. The CDR3 is 13 residues long. Germline V gene data show CDR1 as SGHDT and CDR2 as YYEEEE. The DNA of the CDR3 is TGTGCCAGCAGCCCCTATGGCGGAGAGACCCAGTACTTC. It is translated as CASSPYGGETQYF.

The chain has TRBV7-9 and TRBJ1-4; 7 nucleotides align to TRBD1. The ends lost 2 bases at V and 2 bases at J; junction bases unmatched: 8. The V gene's germline CDR1 is SEHNR and CDR2 FQNEAQ (reference sequence). This CDR3 contains 17 residues. DNA for the CDR3: TGTGCCAGCAGCTTATTTGTCGGGACAGCCACTAATGAAAAACTGTTTTTT. Residues: CASSLFVGTATNEKLFF.

The chain recombines TRBV28 with TRBJ1-3; D is unresolved. The length of the CDR3 is 13 residues. Trimming pared 6 bases from V and 7 bases from J, leaving 13 bases between. Germline values: CDR1 MDHEN, CDR2 SYDVKM. DNA of the CDR3: TGTGCCAGCAGGCTGTCAGGTGGCAACACCATATATTTT. It yields the protein CASRLSGGNTIYF.

The chain uses TRBV5-1 and TRBJ2-7; D might be TRBD1 (6 bases). CDR1 is SGHRS and CDR2 is YFSETQ in the germline V gene. CDR3 length equals 16 residues. V shed 3 bases and J shed 3 bases, with 19 bases lying between them. CDR3 residues: CASSWTLTGQGYEQYF. DNA of the CDR3: TGCGCCAGCAGCTGGACTCTAACGGGACAAGGCTACGAGCAGTACTTC.

Points on this clone: One base away lies a much larger clone, so this may be a sequencing read error. The rearrangement joins TRBV6-4 to TRBJ2-3; TRBD2 matches at 11 bases. CDR1 is MRHNA and CDR2 is SNTAGT in the germline V gene. This CDR3 is 15 amino acids long. With V trimmed by 3 bases and J by 2 bases, 1 base remained unmatched. The CDR3 DNA reads TGTGCCAGCAGTGAACTAGCGGGGGCCACAGATACGCAGTATTTT. Translation gives CASSELAGATDTQYF.

The rearrangement uses TRBV7-9 and TRBJ2-7; 8 bases map to TRBD1. The CDR3 consists of 16 residues. The J segment lost 2 bases and the V segment lost 5 bases, leaving 11 bases of the junction unmatched. Looked up from germline, CDR1 is SEHNR and CDR2 is FQNEAQ (reference sequence). The DNA of the CDR3 is TGTGCCAGCAGCCCGAGACGGACAGGGTCTACCTACGAGCAGTACTTC. Its translation: CASSPRRTGSTYEQYF.

The chain links TRBV5-1 to TRBJ2-2; maybe TRBD2 (5 bases). V was shortened by 0 bases and J by 6 bases, with 12 bases between the two germline ends. Per the germline V gene, CDR1 is SGHRS and CDR2 is YFSETQ. The CDR3 totals 15 residues. The CDR3 loop is CASSLDRRAAGELFF. Written as DNA, the CDR3 is TGCGCCAGCAGCTTGGACAGAAGAGCGGCCGGGGAGCTGTTTTTT.

J is TRBJ1-2 and V is TRBV19; TRBD1 agrees at 8 bases. There are 13 residues in the CDR3. Germline V gene data show CDR1 as LNHDA and CDR2 as SQIVND (reference sequence). With 9 bases clipped from V and 8 bases from J, the junction kept 11 bases outside the gene matches. CDR3: CASHPDRAGGYTF. The DNA for the CDR3 is TGTGCCAGCCATCCGGACAGGGCGGGAGGCTACACCTTC. Full variable domain (outside the CDR3, taken from reference TRBV19 and TRBJ1-2): DGGITQSPKYLFRKEGQNVTLSCEQNLNHDAMYWYRQDPGQGLRLIYYSQIVNDFQKGDIAEGYSVSREKKESFPLTVTSAQKNPTAFYLCASHPDRAGGYTFGSGTRLTVV.

The chain joins TRBV28 to TRBJ1-4; the D gene is possibly TRBD1 (5 bases). Germline V CDR1 and CDR2: MDHEN, SYDVKM. This CDR3 spans 12 amino acids. V was pared by 7 bases and J by 12 bases, with 15 bases between. CDR3: CASTFLKGQLFF. Here the CDR3 DNA reads TGTGCCAGCACCTTCCTAAAGGGGCAACTGTTTTTT.